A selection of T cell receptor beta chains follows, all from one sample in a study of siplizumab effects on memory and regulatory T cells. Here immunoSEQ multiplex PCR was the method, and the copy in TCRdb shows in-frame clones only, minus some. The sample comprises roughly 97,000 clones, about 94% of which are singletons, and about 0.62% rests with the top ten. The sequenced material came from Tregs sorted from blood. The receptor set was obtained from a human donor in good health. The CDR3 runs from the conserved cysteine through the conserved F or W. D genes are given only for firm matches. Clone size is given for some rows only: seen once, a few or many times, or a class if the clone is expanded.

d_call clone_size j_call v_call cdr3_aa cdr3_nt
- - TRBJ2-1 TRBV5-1 CASSFTGAGRRYLYNEQFF TGCGCCAGCAGCTTCACCGGGGCAGGGCGACGCTACCTCTACAATGAGCAGTTCTTC
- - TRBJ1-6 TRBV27 CASSTTRNSPLHF TGTGCCAGCAGCACGACGAGAAATTCACCCCTCCACTTT
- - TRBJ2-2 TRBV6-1 CASSEGVTGELFF TGTGCCAGCAGTGAAGGGGTCACCGGGGAGCTGTTTTTT
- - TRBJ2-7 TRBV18 CASSPIQAFGNEQYF TGTGCCAGCTCACCAATACAGGCGTTCGGCAACGAGCAGTACTTC
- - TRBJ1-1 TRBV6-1 CASSRLNTEAFF TGTGCCAGCAGCCGATTGAACACTGAAGCTTTCTTT
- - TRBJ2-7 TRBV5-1 CASSLGGQDRNEQYF TGCGCCAGCAGCTTGGGAGGGCAGGACCGGAACGAGCAGTACTTC
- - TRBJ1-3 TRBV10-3 CAISDSGLVGTIYF TGTGCCATCAGTGACTCTGGGTTGGTCGGCACCATATATTTT
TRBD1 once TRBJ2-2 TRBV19 CASMKRGRDTGELFF TGTGCCAGTATGAAGAGGGGGCGGGACACCGGGGAGCTGTTTTTT
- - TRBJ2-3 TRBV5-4 CASSFTGARTDTQYF TGTGCCAGCAGCTTCACAGGTGCTCGCACAGATACGCAGTATTTT
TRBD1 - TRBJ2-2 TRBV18 CASSQPMDRGHTGELFF TGTGCCAGCTCACAGCCAATGGACAGGGGGCACACCGGGGAGCTGTTTTTT
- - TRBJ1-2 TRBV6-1 CASTAGYSYGYTF TGTGCCAGCACCGCAGGGTACAGCTATGGCTACACCTTC
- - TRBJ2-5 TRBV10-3 CAISESRAGKETQYF TGTGCCATCAGTGAGTCGAGGGCAGGAAAAGAGACCCAGTACTTC
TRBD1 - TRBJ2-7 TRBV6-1 CASSEARDRGYEQYF TGTGCCAGCAGTGAAGCAAGAGACAGGGGCTACGAGCAGTACTTC
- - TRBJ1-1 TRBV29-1 CSAGGAFF TGCAGCGCCGGTGGGGCTTTCTTT
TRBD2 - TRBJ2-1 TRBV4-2 CASSQKGGLAAYNEQFF TGTGCCAGCAGCCAAAAAGGGGGACTAGCAGCCTACAATGAGCAGTTCTTC
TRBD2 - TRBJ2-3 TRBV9 CASSVTIGLADTQYF TGTGCCAGCAGCGTAACAATTGGACTAGCAGATACGCAGTATTTT
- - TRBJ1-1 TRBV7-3 CASSQMTGGTTEAFF TGTGCCAGCAGCCAAATGACAGGAGGTACCACTGAAGCTTTCTTT
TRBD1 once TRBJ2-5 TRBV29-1 CSVDMTGSRETQYF TGCAGCGTTGACATGACAGGGTCAAGGGAGACCCAGTACTTC
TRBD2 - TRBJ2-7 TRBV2 CASSVELAGRYEQYF TGTGCCAGCAGTGTCGAACTAGCGGGACGCTACGAGCAGTACTTC
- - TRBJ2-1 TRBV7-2 CASSLVGGGVLDEQFF TGTGCCAGCAGCTTAGTGGGAGGGGGAGTTCTGGATGAGCAGTTCTTC
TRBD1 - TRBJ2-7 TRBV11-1 CASRRTGGFGPYEQYF TGTGCCAGCAGAAGGACAGGGGGCTTCGGCCCCTACGAGCAGTACTTC
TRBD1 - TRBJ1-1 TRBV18 CASSPLPGQGATDTEAFF TGTGCCAGCTCACCCCTCCCGGGACAGGGGGCGACTGACACTGAAGCTTTCTTT
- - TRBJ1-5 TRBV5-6 CASSSQTRPNQPQHF TGTGCCAGCAGCTCCCAGACCCGTCCCAATCAGCCCCAGCATTTT